This TCR beta chain was identified during a study of molecular identifiers for immune sequencing clone quantification. From the PCR reads, TCRdb called clonotypes with MiXCR, one entry per CDR3 protein. The sample yields about 640,000 distinct CDR3 sequences, about 20% seen once. Naive CD8 T cells were FACS-sorted by CD8+CD4-CCR7+CD45RA+ markers. This clonotype was detected many times. CDR3 length: 14 residues. Per the germline V gene, CDR1 is MGHDK and CDR2 is SYGVNS. The junction had 5 bases not matched to a gene; V was cut back by 1 base and J by 6 bases. This TCR was recovered from a human donor in good health. Some libraries in this study had Jurkat cell RNA spiked in. J is TRBJ2-7 and V is TRBV25-1; TRBD1 matches at 8 bases. Sequenced input: naive CD8+ T cells from blood, with Jurkat cell RNA spiked in. As to subset: FACS-sorted CD8+CD4-CCR7+CD45RA+ naive T cells. The chain's CDR3 is CASSESGGGFEQYF. For the CDR3, the DNA is TGTGCCAGCAGTGAATCAGGGGGCGGGTTCGAGCAGTACTTC.